This T cell receptor (beta chain) stems from a study of cytomegalovirus exposure and HLA in healthy donors. Study at large: Earlier, 150 million to 200 million T cells were analyzed, and more than 100 million unique TCR beta sequences were found among them.

Both 60 Vbeta primers and 13 Jbeta primers went into the PCR. Libraries were prepared by immunoSEQ multiplex PCR; TCRdb keeps only in-frame clonotypes and omits some of them. The sample carries approximately 240,000 clones, approximately 90% recorded once. The CDR3 is 19 amino acids. J was trimmed by 0 bases and V by 2 bases; bases with no gene match: 7. Germline values: CDR1 SEHNR, CDR2 FQNEAQ (reference sequence). To note about this clone: Its antigen is not known.

Broader study findings: Overall, about 160 TCR beta chains were annotated as cytomegalovirus-associated.

The sequencing input was PBMCs. The sequence derives from a woman in her late teens or twenties in good health and CMV-seronegative. The V call is TRBV7-9, the J call TRBJ2-1; 13 bases map to TRBD2. The CDR3, as DNA: TGTGCCAGCAGCTTAACCGGGACTAGCGGGATGAGCTCCTACAATGAGCAGTTCTTC. It encodes CASSLTGTSGMSSYNEQFF.